These T cell receptor beta chains were read from a single sample in a study of TIL therapy for anti-PD-1-resistant metastatic lung cancer. The table came from immunoSEQ multiplex PCR; TCRdb's copy has only in-frame clones and leaves some out. The data hold approximately 97,000 clones, with about three fifths observed a single time. Sequencing was performed on tumor tissue, taken at baseline. The receptor source for this set is a person aged 25 to 85 with non-small cell lung cancer. The CDR3 runs from the conserved cysteine through the conserved F or W. The D gene is left open where the match is weak. Expanded clones get a size class; other rows say once, few or many, or leave the size out.

>NA|TRBJ2-7|15|NA|TRBV5-1
TGCGCCAGCAGCTTGGCTCTCGGGAGTGGAGACGAGCAGTACTTC
CASSLALGSGDEQYF
>NA|TRBJ2-1|15|NA|TRBV6-6
TGTGCCAGCAACGTTCGGGACCCCAAAGTAAATGAGCAGTTCTTC
CASNVRDPKVNEQFF
>NA|TRBJ2-7|13|NA|TRBV28
TGTGCCAGCAGTTTTCCCAGTACCTACGAGCAGTACTTC
CASSFPSTYEQYF
>TRBD1|TRBJ2-2|14|NA|TRBV4-3
TGCGCCAGCCGAGGACAGGCTCAGACCGGGGAGCTGTTTTTT
CASRGQAQTGELFF
>NA|TRBJ1-6|14|few|TRBV28
TGTGCCAGCAGTCCCGGGGGGTATAATTCACCCCTCCACTTT
CASSPGGYNSPLHF
>NA|TRBJ1-5|19|NA|TRBV5-1
TGCGCCAGCGGGGAGCGGACGGCGGGGACGGCCTATAGCAATCAGCCCCAGCATTTT
CASGERTAGTAYSNQPQHF
>NA|TRBJ2-3|14|NA|TRBV28
TGTGCCAGCAGCTCTGGTCTTACCGATTATACGCAGTATTTT
CASSSGLTDYTQYF
>NA|TRBJ1-2|14|NA|TRBV9
TGTGCCAGCAGCGAGGATGGGGTTAAGGATGGCTACACCTTC
CASSEDGVKDGYTF
>TRBD1|TRBJ2-1|14|NA|TRBV30
TGTGCCTGGAGTGTCGACAGGGCCCACAATGAGCAGTTCTTC
CAWSVDRAHNEQFF
>TRBD1|TRBJ1-5|15|once|TRBV19
TGTGCCAGTAGTATAGGGACAGGGGGTTACCAGCCCCAGCATTTT
CASSIGTGGYQPQHF
>TRBD1|TRBJ2-7|15|once|TRBV5-4
TGTGCCAGCAGCTTTAACGGACAGGGGTTAGGAGAGCAGTACTTC
CASSFNGQGLGEQYF
>NA|TRBJ2-3|11|NA|TRBV24-1
TGTGCCACCAGTGTTGCAGATACGCAGTATTTT
CATSVADTQYF
>TRBD1|TRBJ1-5|16|NA|TRBV3-1/TRBV3-2
TGTGCCAGCAGCCAAGCCCCAGGGACAGGGGATGCGCCCCAGCATTTT
CASSQAPGTGDAPQHF
>TRBD1|TRBJ1-5|14|few|TRBV28
TGTGCCAGCAGTTTTAGGGACAGGCCCAGGCCCCAGCATTTT
CASSFRDRPRPQHF
>TRBD1|TRBJ2-1|17|once|TRBV9
TGTGCCAGCAGCTCACCCTGGGACAGACCTCTCTACAATGAGCAGTTCTTC
CASSSPWDRPLYNEQFF
>NA|TRBJ2-1|14|NA|TRBV24-1
TGTGCCACCAGTGATTTTGGGCGAACTAATGAGCAGTTCTTC
CATSDFGRTNEQFF
>TRBD2|TRBJ2-3|17|few|TRBV28
TGTGCCAGCAGTTTAGTGGTAGCGGGAGTAACCACAGATACGCAGTATTTT
CASSLVVAGVTTDTQYF
>NA|TRBJ2-6|14|NA|TRBV28
TGTGCCAGCAGCGAGTTCTCTGGGGCCAACGTCCTGACTTTC
CASSEFSGANVLTF
>TRBD1|TRBJ1-5|13|NA|TRBV4-3
TGCGCCAGCAGCAAACAGGGGAATCAGCCCCAGCATTTT
CASSKQGNQPQHF
>TRBD1|TRBJ1-2|13|NA|TRBV6-5
TGTGCCAGCAGTTACACAGGGGCTAGTGGCTACACCTTC
CASSYTGASGYTF
>NA|TRBJ1-2|14|NA|TRBV5-1
TGCGCCAGCAGCGAGGGGGGCGACAACTATGGCTACACCTTC
CASSEGGDNYGYTF
>TRBD2|TRBJ2-2|15|NA|TRBV18
TGTGCCAGCTCCCCGGCGGGGGCGAACACCGGGGAGCTGTTTTTT
CASSPAGANTGELFF
>TRBD1|TRBJ2-7|14|NA|TRBV4-2
TGTGCCAGCAGCCAAGAACAGGGGGCAAACGAGCAGTACTTC
CASSQEQGANEQYF
>NA|TRBJ2-3|15|NA|TRBV4-3
TGCGCCAGCAGCCAAAAGGGGAGCCCTCCAGATACGCAGTATTTT
CASSQKGSPPDTQYF
>NA|TRBJ2-2|13|few|TRBV10-3
TGTGCCATCAGTGAGACCAGTGGCGGGGAGCTGTTTTTT
CAISETSGGELFF
>NA|TRBJ2-7|13|NA|TRBV14
TGTGCCAGCAGCCTTAGAACCGTTCGCGAGCAGTACTTC
CASSLRTVREQYF
>NA|TRBJ2-6|22|NA|TRBV7-6
TGTGCCAGCAGCTTAGAGGAGGCTAGCAAACATGACCGGAGGACTGGGGCCAACGTCCTGACTTTC
CASSLEEASKHDRRTGANVLTF
>NA|TRBJ2-2|11|NA|TRBV2
TGTGCCGGCTCGATCGGCGGGGAGCTGTTTTTT
CAGSIGGELFF
>TRBD1|TRBJ2-5|16|NA|TRBV15
TGTGCCACCAGCAGAGACCCGACAGGGAGAGAGGAGACCCAGTACTTC
CATSRDPTGREETQYF
>NA|TRBJ2-1|15|NA|TRBV29-1
TGCAGCGTCCCCGGTCGTTTCCCCTCCTACAATGAGCAGTTCTTC
CSVPGRFPSYNEQFF
>TRBD2|TRBJ2-3|17|NA|TRBV15
TGTGCCACCAGCAGTGGGATGACTAGCGGCAGCACAGATACGCAGTATTTT
CATSSGMTSGSTDTQYF
>TRBD1|TRBJ2-7|13|NA|TRBV29-1
TGCAGCGTTGGACAGGGTAGCTCCTACGAGCAGTACTTC
CSVGQGSSYEQYF
>NA|TRBJ1-6|15|NA|TRBV7-6
TGTGCCAGCAGGGCGGATGGGCGCGGTGATTCACCCCTCCACTTT
CASRADGRGDSPLHF
>NA|TRBJ1-4|15|NA|TRBV23-1
TGCGCCAGCAGTCACCCTCGGGGGGCCCTTGAAAAACTGTTTTTT
CASSHPRGALEKLFF
>TRBD1|TRBJ2-3|14|NA|TRBV2
TGTGCCAGCAGAGGGACAGGTAGCACAGATACGCAGTATTTT
CASRGTGSTDTQYF
>NA|TRBJ1-2|14|NA|TRBV2
TGTGCCAGCAGTGGAACTGGGACCCCCTATGGCTACACCTTC
CASSGTGTPYGYTF
>NA|TRBJ1-5|12|NA|TRBV7-8
TGTGCCAGCAGCTTACCCCGCCAGCCCCAGCATTTT
CASSLPRQPQHF
>NA|TRBJ1-5|15|NA|TRBV28
TGTGCCAGCAGTTACCCCGGGGGGGACAATCAGCCCCAGCATTTT
CASSYPGGDNQPQHF
>NA|TRBJ2-7|15|NA|TRBV7-9
TGTGCCAGCAGCCCCATAGTGCCCGGGCGCTACGAGCAGTACTTC
CASSPIVPGRYEQYF
>NA|TRBJ2-3|11|NA|TRBV20-1
TGCAGTGCTCCCAGGGGAGATACGCAGTATTTT
CSAPRGDTQYF
>NA|TRBJ2-3|14|once|TRBV19
TGTGCCAGTAGTCTTGGACAGAGCACAGATACGCAGTATTTT
CASSLGQSTDTQYF
>TRBD1|TRBJ2-2|15|NA|TRBV5-4
TGTGCCAGCAGCTTTTCCACAGGGGGCACCGGGGAGCTGTTTTTT
CASSFSTGGTGELFF
>NA|TRBJ2-2|12|few|TRBV28
TGTGCCAGCAGTTTATCTGCCGGGGAGCTGTTTTTT
CASSLSAGELFF
>TRBD2|TRBJ2-3|14|NA|TRBV5-1
TGCGCCAGCAGCTCTACGCGGGAGTTAAATACGCAGTATTTT
CASSSTRELNTQYF
>TRBD1|TRBJ2-5|13|NA|TRBV6-2/TRBV6-3
TGTGCCAGCAGTTGGACAGGGAAAGAGACCCAGTACTTC
CASSWTGKETQYF
>TRBD1|TRBJ2-2|17|NA|TRBV27
TGTGCCAGCAGTCCCCTGTTGACAGGGGCGAACACCGGGGAGCTGTTTTTT
CASSPLLTGANTGELFF
>TRBD1|TRBJ2-7|13|NA|TRBV4-1
TGCGCCAGCAGCCAAGATGAGGGGACAGGGATGTACTTC
CASSQDEGTGMYF
>TRBD2|TRBJ2-2|16|NA|TRBV7-7
TGTGCTAGCAGCCGGACTAGCGGGAGAGGGGCCGGGGAGCTGTTTTTT
CASSRTSGRGAGELFF